Following are 10 T cell receptor beta chains from one sample sequenced in a study of blood T cell repertoires in COVID-19. Repertoires were generated with immunoSEQ multiplex PCR, while TCRdb's copy carries only in-frame clones and drops some. Altogether some 70,000 clones are present, just under 90% being singletons, with the ten largest covering around 6.7%. The sample was peripheral blood. The source is a woman at least 80 years old with active COVID-19.

This chain uses TRBV5-1 with TRBJ1-1; 9 nucleotides match TRBD1. The CDR3 loop spans 18 amino acids. Germline CDR1 and CDR2: SGHRS and YFSETQ. V shed 2 bases and J 5 bases; nucleotides not matched to a gene: 16. CDR3 DNA: TGCGCCAGCAGCTTCCAGACAGGGGGGAATTCTAAGGGGACTGAAGCTTTCTTT. Protein product: CASSFQTGGNSKGTEAFF.

The rearrangement uses TRBV2 and TRBJ2-7; a possible D gene is TRBD2 (6 bases). The CDR3 spans 16 residues. Germline loops: CDR1 SNHLY, CDR2 FYNNEI. Trimming shortened V by 1 base and J by 2 bases, and 15 bases separated the two germline ends. CDR3 residues: CASSEDGGRAPYEQYF. CDR3 nucleotides: TGTGCCAGCAGTGAAGATGGGGGGAGAGCCCCCTACGAGCAGTACTTC. The variable domain in full, completed from reference TRBV2 and TRBJ2-7, reads EPEVTQTPSHQVTQMGQEVILRCVPISNHLYFYWYRQILGQKVEFLVSFYNNEISEKSEIFDDQFSVERPDGSNFTLKIRSTKLEDSAMYFCASSEDGGRAPYEQYFGPGTRLTVT.

The gene calls are TRBV4-1 and TRBJ2-7; 7 bases align to TRBD1. Germline lookup yields CDR1 MGHRA and CDR2 YSYEKL. The trim removed 8 bases at V and 0 bases at J, leaving 10 bases unmatched. The CDR3 sequence is 15 residues long. CDR3 nucleotide sequence: TGCGCCAGCCGAGTCGGGACAGCGAACTCCTACGAGCAGTACTTC. Its protein is CASRVGTANSYEQYF.

This clone has only one observation. The J gene is TRBJ2-5, the V gene TRBV19, with D tentatively TRBD1 (5 bases). The CDR3 covers 15 residues. The germline V gene has CDR1 LNHDA and CDR2 SQIVND (reference sequence). Trimming took 1 base from V and 5 from J, leaving 14 bases between them. The DNA for the CDR3 is TGTGCCAGTAGTATAGCATCGGCAGGGCGTGAGACCCAGTACTTC. It specifies CASSIASAGRETQYF.

DNA of the CDR3: TGTGCCAGCAGCCCTGGTATTGCGGGGGCCAACGTCCTGACTTTC. This translates into CASSPGIAGANVLTF. The chain carries TRBV5-6 and TRBJ2-6; no definite D call. The length of the CDR3 is 15 residues. Germline V gives CDR1 SGHDT, CDR2 YYEEEE. Trimming shortened V by 4 bases and J by 4 bases, and 12 bases separated the two germline ends.

The V gene is TRBV6-5, the J gene TRBJ1-4, with a possible D match to TRBD1 (5 bases). V lost 6 bases and J 7 bases, leaving 12 bases between the germline ends. Germline CDR1 is MNHEY and CDR2 is SVGAGI. The CDR3 covers 13 residues. CDR3 in amino acids: CASRSGQAEKLFF. Here the CDR3 DNA reads TGTGCCAGCAGATCAGGGCAGGCTGAAAAACTGTTTTTT.

The chain has TRBV5-5 and TRBJ2-1; D gene unclear. This CDR3 is built from 15 residues. CDR1 is SGHKS, CDR2 YYEKEE, per germline (reference sequence). The V and J ends lost 2 bases and 2 bases respectively, with 11 bases between them. The CDR3 nucleotides are TGTGCCAGCAGCTTACCAGGTTTGGCCTACAATGAGCAGTTCTTC. This encodes CASSLPGLAYNEQFF.

The V call is TRBV28, the J call TRBJ1-6; 7 positions agree with TRBD1. The CDR3 is 15 residues long. The ends lost 7 bases at V and 7 bases at J; junction bases unmatched: 10. Germline CDR1 reads MDHEN; CDR2 reads SYDVKM. Here the CDR3 reads CASIDRAVSNSPLHF. CDR3 DNA: TGTGCCAGCATTGACAGGGCTGTATCCAATTCACCCCTCCACTTT.

The rearrangement joins TRBV28 to TRBJ1-6; D not certain. CDR3 length equals 15 residues. Per germline, CDR1 MDHEN and CDR2 SYDVKM. The V end lost 2 bases, the J end lost 4 bases, and 9 bases lay between the germline ends. This chain's CDR3 is CASSLGQKYNSPLHF. The CDR3 DNA sequence: TGTGCCAGCAGTTTAGGGCAGAAATATAATTCACCCCTCCACTTT.

This clone was seen more than once but under ten times. The chain recombines TRBV29-1 with TRBJ1-1, with 8 bases lining up with TRBD1. The V segment lost 7 bases and the J segment 1 base; nucleotides outside the gene matches: 5. There are 13 residues in the CDR3. In germline, CDR1 is SQVTM, CDR2 ANQGSEA. For the CDR3, the DNA is TGCAGCGCTGGACAGGGCCCGAACACTGAAGCTTTCTTT. It yields the protein CSAGQGPNTEAFF.